In this sample, the clone carrying this TCR beta chain turned up once. Its antigen is unknown. As to treatment: oral pan-JAK inhibitor, 5-10 mg twice daily. Alopecia areata patients provided lesional scalp punch biopsies and peripheral blood. This CDR3 has 12 residues. Germline CDR1 reads SQVTM; CDR2 reads ANQGSEA. This entry belongs to a study of CD8+ T cells in alopecia areata. General observations from the study: Scalp clonality and expanded CD8+ clones among the top 100 were significantly decreased by tofacitinib. In blood and scalp, many expanded lesional clones persisted during tofacitinib. Researchers say the link of baseline CD8+ expansion to response remains uncertain, with one nonresponder.

It was cDNA, reverse transcribed from extracted RNA, that served as the sequencing template. The table came from immunoSEQ multiplex PCR; TCRdb's copy has only in-frame clones and leaves some out. The sample has approximately 300,000 clones, 58% seen once; the top ten hold under 2%. The V call is TRBV29-1, the J call TRBJ2-3; tentative D call: TRBD2 (6 bases). The receptor was derived from a human donor with alopecia areata. The sample consisted of CD4+ T cells sorted from blood, taken at week 24, from a patient treated with tofacitinib. The CDR3 DNA reads as TGCAACGCAGAGGGGAGGTCAGATACGCAGTATTTT. Translated, it gives CNAEGRSDTQYF.